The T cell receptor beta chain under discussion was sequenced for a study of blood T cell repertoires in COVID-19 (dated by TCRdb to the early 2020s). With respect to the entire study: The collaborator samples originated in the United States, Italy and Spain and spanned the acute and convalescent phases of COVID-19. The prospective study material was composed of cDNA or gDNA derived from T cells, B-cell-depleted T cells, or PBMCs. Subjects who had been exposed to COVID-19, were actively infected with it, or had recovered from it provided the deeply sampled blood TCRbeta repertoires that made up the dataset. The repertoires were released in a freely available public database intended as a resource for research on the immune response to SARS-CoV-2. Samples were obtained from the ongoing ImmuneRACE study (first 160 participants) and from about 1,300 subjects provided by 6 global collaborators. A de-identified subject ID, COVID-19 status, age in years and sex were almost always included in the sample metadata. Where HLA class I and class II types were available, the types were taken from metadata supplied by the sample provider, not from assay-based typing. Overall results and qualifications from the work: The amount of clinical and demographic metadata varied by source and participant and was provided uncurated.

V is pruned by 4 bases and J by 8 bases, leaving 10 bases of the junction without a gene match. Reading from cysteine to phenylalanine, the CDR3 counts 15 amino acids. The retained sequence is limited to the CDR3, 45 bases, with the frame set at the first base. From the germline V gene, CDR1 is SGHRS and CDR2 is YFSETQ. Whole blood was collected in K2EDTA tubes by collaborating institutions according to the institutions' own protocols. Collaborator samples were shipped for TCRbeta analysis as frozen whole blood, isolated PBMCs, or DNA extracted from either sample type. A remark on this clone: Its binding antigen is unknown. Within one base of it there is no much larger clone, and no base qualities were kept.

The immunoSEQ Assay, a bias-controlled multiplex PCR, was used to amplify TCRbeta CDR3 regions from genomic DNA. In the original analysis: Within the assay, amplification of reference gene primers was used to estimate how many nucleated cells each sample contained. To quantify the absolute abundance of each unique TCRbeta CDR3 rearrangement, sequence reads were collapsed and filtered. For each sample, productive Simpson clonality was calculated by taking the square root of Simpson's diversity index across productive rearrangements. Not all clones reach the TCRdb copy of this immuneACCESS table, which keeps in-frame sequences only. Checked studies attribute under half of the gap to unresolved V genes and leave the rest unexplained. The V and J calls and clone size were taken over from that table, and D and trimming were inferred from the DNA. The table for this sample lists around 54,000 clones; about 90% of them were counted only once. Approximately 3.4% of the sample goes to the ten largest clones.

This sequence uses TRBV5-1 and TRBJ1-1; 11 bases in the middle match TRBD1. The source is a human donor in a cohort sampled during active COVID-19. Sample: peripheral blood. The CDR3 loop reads CASSTRTGGEDEAFF. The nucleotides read TGCGCCAGCAGCACGAGGACAGGGGGCGAGGACGAAGCTTTCTTT.